These T cell receptor beta chains were read from a single sample in a study of OX40 agonist ivuxolimab in advanced cancers. Sequenced by immunoSEQ multiplex PCR; TCRdb stores in-frame clones only, minus some. This sample has 45,000 to 60,000 clones; 70% to 90% occur once, and the top ten carry approximately 7%. The sample in question was CD4+ or CD8+ T cells sorted from blood, obtained in a trial of the OX40 agonist ivuxolimab. The receptors were gathered from an adult with an advanced solid tumor such as melanoma, head and neck, liver or kidney cancer. CDR3s include the opening cysteine and the closing phenylalanine or tryptophan. D genes are given only for firm matches. A clone size is listed for some rows: how often the clone was seen (once, few, many), or a class if it is expanded.

D gene: TRBD1
clone size: .
J gene: TRBJ2-7
V gene: TRBV18
CDR3 DNA: TGTGCCAGCGCCGGGGACAGGGGTGTCAACGAGCAGTACTTC
CDR3 protein: CASAGDRGVNEQYF

D gene: .
clone size: once
J gene: TRBJ1-2
V gene: TRBV19
CDR3 DNA: TGTGCCAGTACTACCGGGACACGGGATGTTGTCGGTGGCTACACCTTC
CDR3 protein: CASTTGTRDVVGGYTF

D gene: TRBD2
clone size: few
J gene: TRBJ2-7
V gene: TRBV5-1
CDR3 DNA: TGCGCCAGCAGCTTGGCGGGGGAGGGCTACGAGCAGTACTTC
CDR3 protein: CASSLAGEGYEQYF

D gene: .
clone size: .
J gene: TRBJ1-1
V gene: TRBV9
CDR3 DNA: TGTGCCAGCAGCCGGGGGGTGGAGGCTGAAGCTTTCTTT
CDR3 protein: CASSRGVEAEAFF

D gene: TRBD1
clone size: .
J gene: TRBJ1-2
V gene: TRBV5-6
CDR3 DNA: TGTGCCAGCAGCCCGGCCGGGACAGGGGGAGTCTATGGCTACACCTTC
CDR3 protein: CASSPAGTGGVYGYTF

D gene: .
clone size: .
J gene: TRBJ2-3
V gene: TRBV5-1
CDR3 DNA: TGCGCCAGCAGCATCTCTAGGAGCACAGATACGCAGTATTTT
CDR3 protein: CASSISRSTDTQYF

D gene: .
clone size: .
J gene: TRBJ2-5
V gene: TRBV30
CDR3 DNA: TGTGCCTGGAGATTTTTAGGGGGAGAGACCCAGTACTTC
CDR3 protein: CAWRFLGGETQYF

D gene: TRBD1
clone size: .
J gene: TRBJ2-7
V gene: TRBV18
CDR3 DNA: TGTGCCAGCTCGTTGTCCGGGACAGGGTTAAACGAGCAGTACTTC
CDR3 protein: CASSLSGTGLNEQYF

D gene: .
clone size: .
J gene: TRBJ2-7
V gene: TRBV7-3
CDR3 DNA: TGTGCCAGCAGCTTAGATAGTTGGGAGCAGTACTTC
CDR3 protein: CASSLDSWEQYF

D gene: .
clone size: .
J gene: TRBJ1-3
V gene: TRBV30
CDR3 DNA: TGTGCCTGGGCCGAGGGGACTTCGTCTGGAAACACCATATATTTT
CDR3 protein: CAWAEGTSSGNTIYF

D gene: .
clone size: .
J gene: TRBJ1-1
V gene: TRBV5-5
CDR3 DNA: TGTGCCAGCAGCTTTAGTGAGGGGGTACGGAGCACTGAAGCTTTCTTT
CDR3 protein: CASSFSEGVRSTEAFF

D gene: .
clone size: .
J gene: TRBJ2-1
V gene: TRBV9
CDR3 DNA: TGTGCCAGCAGCGTAGATTGGACCAGGGGCTACAATGAGCAGTTCTTC
CDR3 protein: CASSVDWTRGYNEQFF

D gene: .
clone size: .
J gene: TRBJ2-7
V gene: TRBV5-6
CDR3 DNA: TGTGCCAGCAGCCGCTATGAAAGGCCGGTCCCTCGCGAGCAGTACTTC
CDR3 protein: CASSRYERPVPREQYF

D gene: .
clone size: .
J gene: TRBJ1-2
V gene: TRBV18
CDR3 DNA: TGTGCCAGCTCACCAAGAGGGCCCCCTGTCGGTCGCTACACCTTC
CDR3 protein: CASSPRGPPVGRYTF

D gene: .
clone size: .
J gene: TRBJ1-1
V gene: TRBV9
CDR3 DNA: TGTGCCAGCAGCGCCGGATCGTGGACTGAAGCTTTCTTT
CDR3 protein: CASSAGSWTEAFF

D gene: TRBD1
clone size: .
J gene: TRBJ2-4
V gene: TRBV27
CDR3 DNA: TGTGCCAGCAGTTCCGGACAGGGGATGAGCGCCAAAAACATTCAGTACTTC
CDR3 protein: CASSSGQGMSAKNIQYF

D gene: TRBD1
clone size: .
J gene: TRBJ2-7
V gene: TRBV9
CDR3 DNA: TGTGCCAGCACCTCATCAGGGACAGAGGACGAGCAGTACTTC
CDR3 protein: CASTSSGTEDEQYF

D gene: TRBD2
clone size: .
J gene: TRBJ2-5
V gene: TRBV2
CDR3 DNA: TGTGCCAGCAGTGAAGCAGCGGGGAAGGTAGAGACCCAGTACTTC
CDR3 protein: CASSEAAGKVETQYF

D gene: .
clone size: .
J gene: TRBJ2-1
V gene: TRBV11-2
CDR3 DNA: TGTGCCAGCAGCCCTCCCGGATGGGGTAACTCCTACAATGAGCAGTTCTTC
CDR3 protein: CASSPPGWGNSYNEQFF

D gene: .
clone size: few
J gene: TRBJ2-2
V gene: TRBV9
CDR3 DNA: TGTGCCAGCAGCGTATCAGACACCGGGGAGCTGTTTTTT
CDR3 protein: CASSVSDTGELFF

D gene: .
clone size: .
J gene: TRBJ1-1
V gene: TRBV7-2
CDR3 DNA: TGTGCCAGCAGCTTTAAATGGAACACTGAAGCTTTCTTT
CDR3 protein: CASSFKWNTEAFF

D gene: .
clone size: .
J gene: TRBJ2-7
V gene: TRBV30
CDR3 DNA: TGTGCCTGGAGGCAGGTCCCTACCCTCGAGCAGTACTTC
CDR3 protein: CAWRQVPTLEQYF

D gene: .
clone size: few
J gene: TRBJ2-6
V gene: TRBV4-2
CDR3 DNA: TGTGCCAGCAGCCAAGATCTCCCCCGAACAGGGAGAGGCTCTGGGGCCAACGTCCTGACTTTC
CDR3 protein: CASSQDLPRTGRGSGANVLTF

D gene: .
clone size: .
J gene: TRBJ2-7
V gene: TRBV18
CDR3 DNA: TGTGCCAGCTCACCAGATATGGCAAACAGGGCCCCCTACGAGCAGTACTTC
CDR3 protein: CASSPDMANRAPYEQYF

D gene: .
clone size: .
J gene: TRBJ2-3
V gene: TRBV27
CDR3 DNA: TGTGCCAGCAGTTTAAAGCCTAGCCTCACAGATACGCAGTATTTT
CDR3 protein: CASSLKPSLTDTQYF

D gene: TRBD1
clone size: .
J gene: TRBJ2-7
V gene: TRBV6-5
CDR3 DNA: TGTGCCAGTTATACGCCGGGACAGGGATCCTACGAGCAGTACTTC
CDR3 protein: CASYTPGQGSYEQYF

D gene: .
clone size: .
J gene: TRBJ1-2
V gene: TRBV5-5
CDR3 DNA: TGTGCCAGCAGCTTGTTAGGGTTGCAGTATGGCTACACCTTC
CDR3 protein: CASSLLGLQYGYTF

D gene: .
clone size: .
J gene: TRBJ2-5
V gene: TRBV2
CDR3 DNA: TGTGCCAGCACTGAGCAGAGTGGGGAGACCCAGTACTTC
CDR3 protein: CASTEQSGETQYF

D gene: .
clone size: .
J gene: TRBJ2-3
V gene: TRBV14
CDR3 DNA: TGTGCCAGCAGCCAAGCAACGGGGTGGACAGATACGCAGTATTTT
CDR3 protein: CASSQATGWTDTQYF

D gene: TRBD2
clone size: .
J gene: TRBJ2-5
V gene: TRBV9
CDR3 DNA: TGTGCCAGCAGCGCGGGACTAGCGGGGGGTTACGAGACCCAGTACTTC
CDR3 protein: CASSAGLAGGYETQYF

D gene: .
clone size: .
J gene: TRBJ1-4
V gene: TRBV6-1
CDR3 DNA: TGTGCCAGCAGTGACGGAGCTAATGAAAAACTGTTTTTT
CDR3 protein: CASSDGANEKLFF

D gene: .
clone size: .
J gene: TRBJ1-5
V gene: TRBV6-1
CDR3 DNA: TGTGCCAGCAGTGACCTATTCGGCAATCAGCCCCAGCATTTT
CDR3 protein: CASSDLFGNQPQHF

D gene: .
clone size: .
J gene: TRBJ1-2
V gene: TRBV6-1
CDR3 DNA: TGTGCCAGCACCATGGGCAGGGCGAACTATGGCTACACCTTC
CDR3 protein: CASTMGRANYGYTF

D gene: .
clone size: .
J gene: TRBJ1-2
V gene: TRBV18
CDR3 DNA: TGTGCCAGCTCACCATCTTATGGCGACCACTATGGCTACACCTTC
CDR3 protein: CASSPSYGDHYGYTF

D gene: TRBD1
clone size: .
J gene: TRBJ1-3
V gene: TRBV2
CDR3 DNA: TGTGCCAGCAGTTTCTCAGGGACAGGAAGCTCTGGAAACACCATATATTTT
CDR3 protein: CASSFSGTGSSGNTIYF

D gene: .
clone size: few
J gene: TRBJ1-6
V gene: TRBV6-4
CDR3 DNA: TGTGCCAGCAGGATATCGACAGCCGATAATTCACCCCTCCACTTT
CDR3 protein: CASRISTADNSPLHF

D gene: .
clone size: .
J gene: TRBJ1-6
V gene: TRBV25-1
CDR3 DNA: TGTGCCAGCAGTGAAATAGGGATTTCACCCCTCCACTTT
CDR3 protein: CASSEIGISPLHF

D gene: .
clone size: .
J gene: TRBJ1-5
V gene: TRBV4-1
CDR3 DNA: TGCGCCAGCAGCCAAGTTAGGGGTCCTACTCTCAACAATCAGCCCCAGCATTTT
CDR3 protein: CASSQVRGPTLNNQPQHF

D gene: .
clone size: .
J gene: TRBJ2-7
V gene: TRBV2
CDR3 DNA: TGTGCCAGCAAGTGGACCGACGGATCCTACGAGCAGTACTTC
CDR3 protein: CASKWTDGSYEQYF

D gene: .
clone size: .
J gene: TRBJ2-2
V gene: TRBV10-3
CDR3 DNA: TGTGCCATCAGTGAGTCCTCGGTTCTGTTTTTT
CDR3 protein: CAISESSVLFF

D gene: .
clone size: .
J gene: TRBJ1-2
V gene: TRBV5-4
CDR3 DNA: TGTGCCAGCAGCTTGGCCGGGGCCAGGCCGCAGCTTAATGGCTACACCTTC
CDR3 protein: CASSLAGARPQLNGYTF

D gene: TRBD1
clone size: .
J gene: TRBJ1-2
V gene: TRBV9
CDR3 DNA: TGTGCCAGCGCTAGGGACAGTAGTGTCTATGGCTACACCTTC
CDR3 protein: CASARDSSVYGYTF

D gene: .
clone size: .
J gene: TRBJ1-4
V gene: TRBV28
CDR3 DNA: TGTGCCAGCAGTTTTCCGGGGGCAAGCGAAAAACTGTTTTTT
CDR3 protein: CASSFPGASEKLFF

D gene: .
clone size: .
J gene: TRBJ2-2
V gene: TRBV27
CDR3 DNA: TGTGCCAGCACTTCCGCGGCCCACACCGGGGAGCTGTTTTTT
CDR3 protein: CASTSAAHTGELFF

D gene: .
clone size: .
J gene: TRBJ1-1
V gene: TRBV7-3
CDR3 DNA: TGTGCCAGCAGCTTAGGGAACACGAACACTGAAGCTTTCTTT
CDR3 protein: CASSLGNTNTEAFF

D gene: .
clone size: .
J gene: TRBJ2-1
V gene: TRBV2
CDR3 DNA: TGTGCCAGCAGTGCCTTGGATGAGCAGTTCTTC
CDR3 protein: CASSALDEQFF

D gene: TRBD1
clone size: .
J gene: TRBJ2-3
V gene: TRBV7-2
CDR3 DNA: TGTGCCAGCAGCTTAGGGACAGGCAAAGGCACAGATACGCAGTATTTT
CDR3 protein: CASSLGTGKGTDTQYF

D gene: .
clone size: .
J gene: TRBJ1-2
V gene: TRBV30
CDR3 DNA: TGTGCCTGGAGTGTACCGGGCCTCTATGGCTACACCTTC
CDR3 protein: CAWSVPGLYGYTF

D gene: TRBD2
clone size: .
J gene: TRBJ2-5
V gene: TRBV5-1
CDR3 DNA: TGCGCCAGCAGTTATCCTCGCGGGGGCCAAGAGACCCAGTACTTC
CDR3 protein: CASSYPRGGQETQYF

D gene: .
clone size: .
J gene: TRBJ2-5
V gene: TRBV30
CDR3 DNA: TGTGCCTGGCTGCGGTTCGAGACCCAGTACTTC
CDR3 protein: CAWLRFETQYF

D gene: .
clone size: .
J gene: TRBJ2-5
V gene: TRBV15
CDR3 DNA: TGTGCCACCAGGGACGAGAGTTGGGGCCAAGAGACCCAGTACTTC
CDR3 protein: CATRDESWGQETQYF

D gene: .
clone size: .
J gene: TRBJ1-4
V gene: TRBV19
CDR3 DNA: TGTGCCAGTAGTCAAATTGCAACTAATGAAAAACTGTTTTTT
CDR3 protein: CASSQIATNEKLFF

D gene: .
clone size: .
J gene: TRBJ1-2
V gene: TRBV7-2
CDR3 DNA: TGTGCCAGCAGCCCACGGGGAAGCCTATTGCGCTACACCTTC
CDR3 protein: CASSPRGSLLRYTF

D gene: TRBD2
clone size: .
J gene: TRBJ2-3
V gene: TRBV7-6
CDR3 DNA: TGTGCCAGCAGCTTAGTAGCGGGGGTCTCAGATACGCAGTATTTT
CDR3 protein: CASSLVAGVSDTQYF

D gene: TRBD2
clone size: .
J gene: TRBJ2-3
V gene: TRBV7-6
CDR3 DNA: TGTGCCAGCAGCTTTAGCGGGGGGCCTACAGATACGCAGTATTTT
CDR3 protein: CASSFSGGPTDTQYF

D gene: TRBD1
clone size: .
J gene: TRBJ1-1
V gene: TRBV30
CDR3 DNA: TGTGCCTGGGCAGGGGGGCCGAACACTGAAGCTTTCTTT
CDR3 protein: CAWAGGPNTEAFF

D gene: .
clone size: once
J gene: TRBJ1-6
V gene: TRBV5-4
CDR3 DNA: TGTGCCAGCAGCCCCGGACAAAGTTCACCCCTCCACTTT
CDR3 protein: CASSPGQSSPLHF